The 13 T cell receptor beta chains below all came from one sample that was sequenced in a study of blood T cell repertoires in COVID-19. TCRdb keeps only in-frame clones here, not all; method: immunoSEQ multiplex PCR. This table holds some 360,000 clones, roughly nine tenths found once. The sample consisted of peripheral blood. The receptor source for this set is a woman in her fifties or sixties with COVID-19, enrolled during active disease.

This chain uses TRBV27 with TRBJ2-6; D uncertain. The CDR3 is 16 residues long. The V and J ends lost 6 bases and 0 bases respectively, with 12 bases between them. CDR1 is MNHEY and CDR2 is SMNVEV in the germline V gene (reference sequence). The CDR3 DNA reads TGTGCCAGCAGCCTTACCACCGGCTCTGGGGCCAACGTCCTGACTTTC. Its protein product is CASSLTTGSGANVLTF.

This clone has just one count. The CDR3 DNA reads TGTGCCAGCAGGCGACAGGGGTTGAACTATGGCTACACCTTC. Its protein is CASRRQGLNYGYTF. V is TRBV6-5 and J is TRBJ1-2; TRBD1 aligns across 8 bases. Germline values: CDR1 MNHEY, CDR2 SVGAGI. The CDR3 loop spans 14 amino acids. Trimming at V came to 6 bases and at J to 2 bases, leaving 5 bases not matched to a gene.

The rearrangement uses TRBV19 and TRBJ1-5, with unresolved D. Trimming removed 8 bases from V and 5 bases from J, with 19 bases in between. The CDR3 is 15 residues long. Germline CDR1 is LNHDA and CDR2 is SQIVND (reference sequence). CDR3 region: CASSPTYGVDQPQHF. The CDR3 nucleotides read TGTGCCAGTTCCCCCACTTACGGGGTTGATCAGCCCCAGCATTTT.

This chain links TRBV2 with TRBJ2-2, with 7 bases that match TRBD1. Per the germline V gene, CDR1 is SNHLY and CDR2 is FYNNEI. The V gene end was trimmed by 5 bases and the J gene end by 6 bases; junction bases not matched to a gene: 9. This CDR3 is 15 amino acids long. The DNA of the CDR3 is TGTGCCAGCAGTCTGACCACACAGGGGCCCGGGGAGCTGTTTTTT. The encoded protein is CASSLTTQGPGELFF.

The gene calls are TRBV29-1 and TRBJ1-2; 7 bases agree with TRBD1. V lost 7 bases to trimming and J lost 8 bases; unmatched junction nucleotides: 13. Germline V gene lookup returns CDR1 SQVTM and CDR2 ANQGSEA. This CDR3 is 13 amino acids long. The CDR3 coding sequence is TGCAGCGCCGGACAGGATAGCATTCAGGGCTACACCTTC. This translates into CSAGQDSIQGYTF.

In DNA, the CDR3 is TGTGCCAGCAGCGGGGGAGGGACCCCCTATGGCTACACCTTC. This codes for CASSGGGTPYGYTF. The chain is built from TRBV5-4 and TRBJ1-2; D might be TRBD1 (5 bases). V lost 4 bases, J lost 4 bases, and 14 bases lay in between. CDR1 SGHNT and CDR2 YYREEE come from the germline V gene (reference sequence). This CDR3 is built from 14 residues. Drawing the rest from reference TRBV5-4 and TRBJ1-2, the complete variable domain is ETGVTQSPTHLIKTRGQQVTLRCSSQSGHNTVSWYQQALGQGPQFIFQYYREEENGRGNFPPRFSGLQFPNYSSELNVNALELDDSALYLCASSGGGTPYGYTFGSGTRLTVV.

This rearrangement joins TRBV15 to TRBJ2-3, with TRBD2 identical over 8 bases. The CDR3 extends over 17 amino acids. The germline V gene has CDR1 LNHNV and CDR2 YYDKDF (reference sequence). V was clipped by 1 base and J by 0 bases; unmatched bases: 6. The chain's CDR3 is CATSRVRVAGSTDTQYF. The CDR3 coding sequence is TGTGCCACCAGCAGAGTTAGGGTAGCGGGGAGCACAGATACGCAGTATTTT.

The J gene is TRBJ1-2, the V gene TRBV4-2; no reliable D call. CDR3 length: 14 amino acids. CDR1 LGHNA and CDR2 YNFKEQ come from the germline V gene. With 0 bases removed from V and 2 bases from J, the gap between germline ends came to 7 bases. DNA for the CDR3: TGTGCCAGCAGCCAAGAACGGGGAAACTATGGCTACACCTTC. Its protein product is CASSQERGNYGYTF.

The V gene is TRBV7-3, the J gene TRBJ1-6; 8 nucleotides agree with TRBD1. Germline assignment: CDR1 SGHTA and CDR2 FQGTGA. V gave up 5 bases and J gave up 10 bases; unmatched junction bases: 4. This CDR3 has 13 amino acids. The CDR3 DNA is TGTGCCAGCAGCACGGACAGGGCCTCACCCCTCCACTTT. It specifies CASSTDRASPLHF.

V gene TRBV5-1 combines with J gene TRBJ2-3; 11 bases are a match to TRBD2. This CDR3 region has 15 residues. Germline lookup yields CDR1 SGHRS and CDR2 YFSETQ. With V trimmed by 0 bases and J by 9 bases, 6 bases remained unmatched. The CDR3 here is CASSLVAGGPPTQYF. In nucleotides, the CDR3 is TGCGCCAGCAGCTTGGTAGCGGGGGGGCCCCCAACGCAGTATTTT.

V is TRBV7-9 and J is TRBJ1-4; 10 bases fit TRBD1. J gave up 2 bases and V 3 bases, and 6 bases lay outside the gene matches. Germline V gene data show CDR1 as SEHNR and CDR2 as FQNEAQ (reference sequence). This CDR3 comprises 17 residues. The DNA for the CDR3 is TGTGCCAGCAGCTTCGGGACAGGGGCAGGGACTAATGAAAAACTGTTTTTT. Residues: CASSFGTGAGTNEKLFF.

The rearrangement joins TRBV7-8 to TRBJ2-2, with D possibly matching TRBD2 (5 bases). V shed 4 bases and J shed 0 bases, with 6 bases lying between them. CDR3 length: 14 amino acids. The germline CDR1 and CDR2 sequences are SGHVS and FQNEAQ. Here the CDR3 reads CASSWRSNTGELFF. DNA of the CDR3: TGTGCCAGCAGCTGGAGGTCGAACACCGGGGAGCTGTTTTTT.

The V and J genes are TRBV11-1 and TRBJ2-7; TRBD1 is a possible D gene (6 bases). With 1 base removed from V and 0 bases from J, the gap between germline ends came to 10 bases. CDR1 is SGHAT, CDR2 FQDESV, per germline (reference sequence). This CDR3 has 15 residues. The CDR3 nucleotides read TGTGCCAGCAGCTTAGGACAGGATTTCTCCTACGAGCAGTACTTC. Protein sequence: CASSLGQDFSYEQYF.